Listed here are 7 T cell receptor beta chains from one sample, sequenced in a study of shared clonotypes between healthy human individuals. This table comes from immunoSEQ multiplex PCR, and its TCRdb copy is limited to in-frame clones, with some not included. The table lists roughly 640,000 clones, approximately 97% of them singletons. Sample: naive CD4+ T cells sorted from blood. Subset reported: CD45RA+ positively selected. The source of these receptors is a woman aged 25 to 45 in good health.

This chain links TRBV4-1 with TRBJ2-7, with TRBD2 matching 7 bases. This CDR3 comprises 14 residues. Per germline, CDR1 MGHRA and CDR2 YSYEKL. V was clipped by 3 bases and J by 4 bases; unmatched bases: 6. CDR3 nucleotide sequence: TGCGCCAGCAGCCAGGTCGGGGGGAGGTACGAGCAGTACTTC. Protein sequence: CASSQVGGRYEQYF.

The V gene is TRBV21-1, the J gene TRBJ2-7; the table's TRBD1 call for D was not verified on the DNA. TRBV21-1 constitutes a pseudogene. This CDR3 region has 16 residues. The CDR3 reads CASSKAVDREGGEQYF. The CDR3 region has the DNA TGTGCCAGCAGCAAAGCTGTGGACAGGGAAGGGGGCGAGCAGTACTTC.

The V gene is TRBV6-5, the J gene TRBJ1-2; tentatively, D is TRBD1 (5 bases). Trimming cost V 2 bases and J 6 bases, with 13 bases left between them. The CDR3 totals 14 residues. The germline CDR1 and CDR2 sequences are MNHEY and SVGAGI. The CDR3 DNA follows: TGTGCCAGCAGTTACCTTGGGGGAGACAATGGCTACACCTTC. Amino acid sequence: CASSYLGGDNGYTF.

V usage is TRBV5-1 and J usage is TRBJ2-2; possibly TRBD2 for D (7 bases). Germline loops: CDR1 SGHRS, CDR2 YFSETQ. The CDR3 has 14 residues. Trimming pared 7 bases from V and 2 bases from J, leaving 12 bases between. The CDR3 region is CASSPGGNTGELFF. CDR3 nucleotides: TGCGCCAGCTCCCCGGGGGGCAACACCGGGGAGCTGTTTTTT.

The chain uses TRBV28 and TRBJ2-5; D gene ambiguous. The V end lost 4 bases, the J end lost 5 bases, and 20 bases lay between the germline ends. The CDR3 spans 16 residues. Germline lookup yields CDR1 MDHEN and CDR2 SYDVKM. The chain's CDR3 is CASSSSAYGIRETQYF. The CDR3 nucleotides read TGTGCCAGCAGTTCCTCCGCCTATGGGATTAGGGAGACCCAGTACTTC.

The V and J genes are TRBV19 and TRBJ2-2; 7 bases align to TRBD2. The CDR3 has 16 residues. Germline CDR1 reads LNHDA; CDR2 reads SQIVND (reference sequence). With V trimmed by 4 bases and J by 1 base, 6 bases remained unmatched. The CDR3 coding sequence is TGTGCCAGTAGTACCCGGTCTAGCGGGAACACCGGGGAGCTGTTTTTT. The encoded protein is CASSTRSSGNTGELFF.

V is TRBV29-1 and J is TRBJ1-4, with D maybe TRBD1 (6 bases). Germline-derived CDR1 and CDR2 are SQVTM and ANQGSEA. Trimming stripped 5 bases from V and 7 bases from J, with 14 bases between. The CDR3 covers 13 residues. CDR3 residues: CSVQPGAGEKLFF. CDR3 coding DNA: TGCAGCGTTCAACCGGGGGCGGGTGAAAAACTGTTTTTT.